These 10 T cell receptor beta chains were all obtained from the same sample, sequenced in a study of blood T cell repertoires in COVID-19. Only in-frame clones appear in the TCRdb table, and some are missing; sequencing was by immunoSEQ multiplex PCR. The sample has 200,000 to 250,000 clones, about nine tenths seen once; the top ten hold around 0.8%. Sequenced sample: PBMCs or T cells enriched from blood (not recorded which). The receptors here all came from a man in his fifties who had been exposed to COVID-19.

This sequence joins TRBV28 and TRBJ1-4; D is unclear. This CDR3 spans 15 amino acids. Germline V CDR1 and CDR2: MDHEN, SYDVKM. Trimming took off 3 bases at V and 0 bases at J, with 8 bases between the two ends. The CDR3 is CASSFPVATNEKLFF. The CDR3 bases are TGTGCCAGCAGTTTCCCGGTAGCAACTAATGAAAAACTGTTTTTT.

The CDR3 protein is CASSSLGQGLPQHF. The CDR3 DNA is TGTGCCAGCAGCTCACTGGGACAGGGTTTGCCCCAGCATTTT. V is TRBV5-5 and J is TRBJ1-5; 9 nucleotides align to TRBD1. Trimming cost V 3 bases and J 9 bases; bases outside gene matches: 7. This CDR3 comprises 14 residues. Germline values: CDR1 SGHKS, CDR2 YYEKEE (reference sequence).

The J gene is TRBJ2-2, the V gene TRBV4-2; weak D call: TRBD2 (5 bases). The CDR3 extends over 14 amino acids. With 3 bases removed from V and 8 bases from J, the gap between germline ends came to 13 bases. Per the germline V gene, CDR1 is LGHNA and CDR2 is YNFKEQ. DNA for the CDR3: TGTGCCAGCAGCCAGGGAACTAGTTTTGGGGAGCTGTTTTTT. This codes for CASSQGTSFGELFF.

This chain links TRBV28 with TRBJ2-3; the match to TRBD2 covers 7 bases. CDR3 length equals 15 residues. Per the germline V gene, CDR1 is MDHEN and CDR2 is SYDVKM. V trimming: 6 bases; J trimming: 2 bases; junction bases outside the gene matches: 8. DNA of the CDR3: TGTGCCAGCAGCTCTAGCGGTACGATCACAGATACGCAGTATTTT. Protein sequence: CASSSSGTITDTQYF.

The V call is TRBV11-3, the J call TRBJ1-1; D gene uncertain. With 5 bases removed from V and 0 bases from J, the gap between germline ends came to 13 bases. The CDR3 runs 15 residues. Germline-derived CDR1 and CDR2 are SGHNT and YENEEA. CDR3 sequence reads: CASSLGLGMNTEAFF. In DNA form, the CDR3 reads TGTGCCAGCAGCCTTGGACTCGGTATGAACACTGAAGCTTTCTTT.

This chain connects TRBV5-4 to TRBJ2-3; tentatively, D is TRBD2 (6 bases). Trimming stripped 6 bases from V and 0 bases from J, with 14 bases between. The CDR3 runs 15 residues. The germline gives CDR1 SGHNT, CDR2 YYREEE (reference sequence). The CDR3 loop is CASTTGGASTDTQYF. The CDR3 DNA reads TGTGCCAGCACCACCGGGGGAGCTAGCACAGATACGCAGTATTTT.

The rearrangement joins TRBV5-1 to TRBJ1-4, with TRBD1 matching over 7 bases. The CDR3 is 15 residues long. J was trimmed by 5 bases and V by 1 base; bases with no gene match: 5. CDR1 is SGHRS and CDR2 is YFSETQ in the germline V gene. The CDR3 protein is CASSLLSRGNEKLFF. CDR3 nucleotides: TGCGCCAGCAGCTTGTTGTCCAGGGGGAATGAAAAACTGTTTTTT.

This clone was counted once. Other nucleotide sequences in the sample specify the same CDR3. This chain uses TRBV20-1 with TRBJ1-2; D unclear. V lost 2 bases and J lost 5, with 6 bases in between. Germline V lookup: CDR1 DFQATT, CDR2 SNEGSKA (reference sequence). The CDR3 is 11 amino acids. The CDR3 is CSARTGYGYTF. In nucleotides, the CDR3 is TGCAGTGCTAGAACCGGGTATGGCTACACCTTC.

This chain connects TRBV9 to TRBJ1-6; TRBD1 matches at 8 bases. The CDR3 is 15 residues long. The germline V gene encodes CDR1 SGDLS and CDR2 YYNGEE. Unmatched junction bases numbered 10, after V lost 4 bases and J lost 10 bases. Written as DNA, the CDR3 is TGTGCCAGCAGCTTAAAGACAGGGGTGGGGTCACCCCTCCACTTT. It is translated as CASSLKTGVGSPLHF.

The CDR3 spells CASSLYGGNTIYF. The CDR3 nucleotides read TGTGCCAGCAGTCTTTACGGTGGAAACACCATATATTTT. This chain joins TRBV28 and TRBJ1-3; D is unresolved. The CDR3 has 13 amino acids. V was pared by 5 bases and J by 3 bases, with 8 bases between. The germline CDR1 and CDR2 sequences are MDHEN and SYDVKM.